The 9 T cell receptor beta chains in this list originate from one sample, sequenced in a study of early stage breast cancer tumors. Some clones are missing from TCRdb's copy, which holds only in-frame ones; the method was immunoSEQ multiplex PCR. The sample lists some 24,000 clones; about 67% were seen once. Sequenced: breast tumor tissue. The receptors come from a person in their sixties or seventies with breast cancer.

The V call is TRBV4-3, the J call TRBJ1-2; the match to TRBD1 covers 9 bases. Germline CDR1 reads LGHNA; CDR2 reads YSLEER. V was pared by 4 bases and J by 4 bases, with 10 bases of the junction left unmatched. The CDR3 consists of 16 residues. CDR3 DNA sequence: TGCGCCAGCAGCCCTACTAACAGGGGGCGAGGCTATGGCTACACCTTC. It specifies CASSPTNRGRGYGYTF.

V usage is TRBV27 and J usage is TRBJ1-2; 9 bases line up with TRBD1. The CDR3 is 14 amino acids. Germline loops: CDR1 MNHEY, CDR2 SMNVEV (reference sequence). After removal of 4 bases from V and 8 bases from J, the junction contained 8 bases not matched to a gene. The CDR3, as DNA: TGTGCCAGCAGTTCCTACGGACAGGGGAAAGGCTACACCTTC. Encoded protein: CASSSYGQGKGYTF.

V is TRBV6-5 and J is TRBJ1-2; 7 bases map to TRBD1. The length of the CDR3 is 14 residues. Germline values: CDR1 MNHEY, CDR2 SVGAGI. J gave up 6 bases and V 5 bases, and 9 bases lay outside the gene matches. The CDR3 nucleotides are TGTGCCAGCAGTGAAAATAGGGGGCGAGATGGCTACACCTTC. Its translation is CASSENRGRDGYTF.

CDR3 residues: CASSLGASGHNEQFF. Written as DNA, the CDR3 is TGCGCCAGCAGCTTGGGGGCTAGCGGACACAATGAGCAGTTCTTC. The chain combines TRBV5-1 with TRBJ2-1; 7 bases align to TRBD2. Germline values: CDR1 SGHRS, CDR2 YFSETQ. The CDR3 loop spans 15 amino acids. V gave up 0 bases and J gave up 5 bases; unmatched junction bases: 5.

This clone was observed a handful of times. This chain connects TRBV7-8 to TRBJ2-1; the match to TRBD2 covers 13 bases. Germline lookup yields CDR1 SGHVS and CDR2 FQNEAQ. The length of the CDR3 is 16 residues. J was trimmed by 5 bases and V by 3 bases; bases with no gene match: 4. The CDR3 DNA follows: TGTGCCAGCAGCTTCACTAGCGGGAGGGCCAACAATGAGCAGTTCTTC. It is translated as CASSFTSGRANNEQFF. Variable domain in full (rest from reference TRBV7-8 and TRBJ2-1): GAGVSQSPRYKVAKRGQDVALRCDPISGHVSLFWYQQALGQGPEFLTYFQNEAQLDKSGLPSDRFFAERPEGSVSTLKIQRTQQEDSAVYLCASSFTSGRANNEQFFGPGTRLTVL.

The chain recombines TRBV7-3 with TRBJ2-2; D is ambiguous. Trimming removed 6 bases at V and 1 base at J, with 9 bases between. The germline CDR1 and CDR2 sequences are SGHTA and FQGTGA. This CDR3 spans 14 amino acids. The CDR3 DNA reads as TGTGCCAGCAGTTCTAACAGGAACACCGGGGAGCTGTTTTTT. As protein: CASSSNRNTGELFF.

The V and J genes are TRBV10-3 and TRBJ1-1; no reliable D call. Germline CDR1 ENHRY, CDR2 SYGVKD. The CDR3 contains 14 residues. The germline V and J ends were trimmed by 3 bases and 1 base, with 9 bases remaining between them. The CDR3 is CAISDGRPNTEAFF. Here the CDR3 DNA reads TGTGCCATCAGTGATGGGAGACCGAACACTGAAGCTTTCTTT.

The chain joins TRBV29-1 to TRBJ2-7, with TRBD1 matching 9 bases. The CDR3 loop spans 14 amino acids. The junction had 5 bases not matched to a gene; V was cut back by 5 bases and J by 0 bases. Germline V gene data show CDR1 as SQVTM and CDR2 as ANQGSEA. Here the CDR3 DNA reads TGCAGCGTTTCAACAGGGGGCTCCTCCTACGAGCAGTACTTC. The encoded protein is CSVSTGGSSYEQYF.

The genes are TRBV30 and TRBJ1-4, with D possibly TRBD1 on 5 matching bases. The V end was cut by 3 bases, the J end by 7 bases, with 12 bases between. The CDR3 length is 13 residues. CDR1 GTSNPN and CDR2 SVGIG come from the germline V gene (reference sequence). CDR3 loop: CAWSGDFVEKLFF. CDR3 nucleotides: TGTGCCTGGAGCGGGGACTTCGTTGAAAAACTGTTTTTT.